These T cell receptor beta chains were read from a single sample in a study of identical twins. TCRdb reanalysed the 5' RACE reads using MiXCR and keeps one entry per CDR3 protein. The sample holds around 670,000 distinct CDR3 sequences, roughly 6.2% seen once. Material: naive T cells sorted from blood. These receptor sequences come from a man aged 18 to 29 in good health. Each CDR3 is given with its conserved first and last residue. A D gene is named only where the DNA matches it firmly. Clone sizes are given selectively: once, few, many, or a class where the clone is expanded.

V	size	D	J	CDR3	DNA
TRBV18	many	.	TRBJ2-7	CASSQGLNYEQYF	TGTGCCAGCAGTCAGGGACTGAACTACGAGCAGTACTTC
TRBV11-2	.	TRBD2	TRBJ2-5	CASSPNLIAGEKETQYF	TGTGCCAGCAGCCCGAACCTAATAGCGGGAGAGAAAGAGACCCAGTACTTC
TRBV6-2/TRBV6-3	.	.	TRBJ2-6	CASSYPKPGSGANVLTF	TGTGCCAGCAGTTACCCAAAACCGGGCTCTGGGGCCAACGTCCTGACTTTC
TRBV5-1	many	.	TRBJ2-1	CASSLTTHRFF	TGCGCCAGCAGCCTCACTACCCACCGGTTCTTC
TRBV4-3	few	.	TRBJ2-3	CASSRSLASSTDTQYF	TGCGCCAGCAGCCGGTCCCTAGCGTCTAGCACAGATACGCAGTATTTT
TRBV6-2/TRBV6-3	many	TRBD2	TRBJ2-7	CASSFSGGSYEQYF	TGTGCCAGCAGTTTTAGCGGGGGCTCCTACGAGCAGTACTTC
TRBV7-8	.	.	TRBJ2-4	CASSIGWLQGDKNIQYF	TGTGCCAGCAGCATTGGGTGGCTCCAGGGAGACAAAAACATTCAGTACTTC
TRBV20-1	many	TRBD1	TRBJ1-3	CSARPGQGATIYF	TGCAGTGCTAGACCCGGACAGGGGGCAACCATATATTTT
TRBV7-8	many	TRBD1	TRBJ1-4	CASSLGQGAAGANEKLFF	TGTGCCAGCAGCTTGGGACAGGGGGCGGCCGGGGCTAATGAAAAACTGTTTTTT
TRBV11-2	few	.	TRBJ2-1	CASHNRLSQFF	TGTGCCAGCCATAACAGGTTGTCGCAGTTCTTC
TRBV12-5	many	.	TRBJ2-3	CAGTQGRTDTQYF	TGTGCTGGAACCCAGGGACGTACAGATACGCAGTATTTT
TRBV20-1	.	.	TRBJ2-4	CSARVRGLNPGHVAKNIQYF	TGCAGTGCTAGAGTCCGGGGCCTCAATCCGGGACACGTAGCCAAAAACATTCAGTACTTC
TRBV4-2	.	TRBD1	TRBJ2-7	CASSQETGVKQYF	TGTGCCAGCAGCCAAGAGACAGGGGTGAAGCAGTACTTC
TRBV21-1	many	.	TRBJ2-7	CASSFGLALEQYF	TGTGCCAGCAGCTTTGGACTAGCGCTCGAGCAGTACTTC
TRBV6-1	many	TRBD1	TRBJ2-7	CASRGSRDSYEQYF	TGTGCCAGCAGGGGTTCCCGGGACAGCTACGAGCAGTACTTC
TRBV10-3	few	.	TRBJ1-4	CAISERGRATNEKLFF	TGTGCCATCAGTGAACGGGGGCGAGCAACTAATGAAAAACTGTTTTTT
TRBV24-1	many	TRBD2	TRBJ2-1	CATSAALAAYNEQFF	TGTGCCACCAGCGCGGCGCTAGCGGCCTACAATGAGCAGTTCTTC
TRBV5-1	few	.	TRBJ2-7	CASSLWTATYEQYF	TGCGCCAGCAGCTTATGGACAGCAACTTACGAGCAGTACTTC
TRBV28	many	.	TRBJ2-5	CASSSIGPLGETQYF	TGTGCCAGCAGTTCTATCGGGCCGCTTGGAGAGACCCAGTACTTC
TRBV4-3	many	.	TRBJ2-1	CASSQARGPEQFF	TGCGCCAGCAGCCAAGCGCGGGGTCCTGAGCAGTTCTTC
TRBV4-2	many	.	TRBJ2-1	CASSRRAWLFF	TGTGCCAGCAGCCGACGAGCCTGGCTCTTCTTC
TRBV20-1	.	.	TRBJ2-1	CSARASAKTNNEQFF	TGCAGTGCTAGAGCTAGCGCGAAAACTAACAATGAGCAGTTCTTC
TRBV24-1	many	TRBD2	TRBJ2-5	CATSDLLRGQETQYF	TGTGCCACCAGTGATTTACTGCGGGGGCAAGAGACCCAGTACTTC
TRBV4-1	.	TRBD2	TRBJ2-3	CASSDGLDRDTQYF	TGCGCCAGCTCCGACGGACTAGACAGAGATACGCAGTATTTT
TRBV24-1	many	.	TRBJ1-2	CATRSVGGYTF	TGTGCCACCAGGTCGGTGGGGGGCTACACCTTC
TRBV3-1	many	.	TRBJ2-7	CASSQDVGERVF	TGTGCCAGCAGCCAAGATGTAGGGGAGCGGGTTTTC
TRBV6-5	many	TRBD2	TRBJ2-5	CASSYRSGGRQETQYF	TGTGCCAGCAGTTATAGGAGCGGGGGGAGGCAAGAGACCCAGTACTTC
TRBV25-1	many	.	TRBJ2-2	CASSGVTGELFF	TGTGCCAGCAGTGGAGTCACCGGGGAGCTGTTTTTT
TRBV7-3	few	.	TRBJ1-1	CASSPAGRNTEAFF	TGTGCCAGCAGCCCCGCGGGGCGGAACACTGAAGCTTTCTTT
TRBV20-1	many	.	TRBJ2-1	CSASSPSSYNEQFF	TGCAGTGCTAGTTCACCGAGCTCCTACAATGAGCAGTTCTTC